This TCR beta chain was sequenced during a study of somatic mutations in cytotoxic T cells in rheumatoid arthritis. The CDR3 sequence is 14 residues long. The germline gives CDR1 MNHEY, CDR2 SVGAGI. V lost 5 bases, J lost 0 bases, and 8 bases lay in between. Generated by immunoSEQ multiplex PCR, the TCRdb table keeps only in-frame clones and is missing some. The sample consists of over 15,000 clones, about 83% of them appearing once. The sample was CD8+ T cells sorted from blood. The V call is TRBV6-5, the J call TRBJ2-4; D ambiguous. The receptor was derived from a man aged 18 to 30 with rheumatoid arthritis. DNA of the CDR3: TGTGCCAGCAGTGAACCCCTAGCCAAAAACATTCAGTACTTC. Translating gives CASSEPLAKNIQYF.